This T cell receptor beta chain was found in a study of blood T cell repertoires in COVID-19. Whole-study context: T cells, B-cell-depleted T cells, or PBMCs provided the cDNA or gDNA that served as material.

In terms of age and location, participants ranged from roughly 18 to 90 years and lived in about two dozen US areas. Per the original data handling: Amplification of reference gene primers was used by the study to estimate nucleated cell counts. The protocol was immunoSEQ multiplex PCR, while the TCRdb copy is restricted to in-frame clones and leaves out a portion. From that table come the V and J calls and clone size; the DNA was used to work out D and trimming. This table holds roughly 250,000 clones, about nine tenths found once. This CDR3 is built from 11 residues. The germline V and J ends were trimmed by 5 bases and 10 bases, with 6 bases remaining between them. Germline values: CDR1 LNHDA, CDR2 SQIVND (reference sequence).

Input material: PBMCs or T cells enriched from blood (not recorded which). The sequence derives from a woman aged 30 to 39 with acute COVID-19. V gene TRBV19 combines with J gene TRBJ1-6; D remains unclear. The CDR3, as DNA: TGTGCCAGTAGTGAGAGGTCACCCCTCCACTTT. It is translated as CASSERSPLHF.